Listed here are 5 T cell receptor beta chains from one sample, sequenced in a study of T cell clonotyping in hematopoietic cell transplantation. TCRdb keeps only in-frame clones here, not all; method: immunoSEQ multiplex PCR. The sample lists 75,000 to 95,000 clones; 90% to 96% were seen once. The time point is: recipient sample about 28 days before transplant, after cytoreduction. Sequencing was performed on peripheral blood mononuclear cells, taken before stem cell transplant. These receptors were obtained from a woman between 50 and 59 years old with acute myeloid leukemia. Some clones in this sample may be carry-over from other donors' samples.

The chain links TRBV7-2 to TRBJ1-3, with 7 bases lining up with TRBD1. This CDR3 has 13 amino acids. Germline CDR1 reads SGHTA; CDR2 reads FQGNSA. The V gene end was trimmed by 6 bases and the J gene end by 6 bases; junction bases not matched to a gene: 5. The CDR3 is CASRDRSKNTIYF. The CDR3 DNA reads TGTGCCAGCAGGGACAGGAGTAAAAACACCATATATTTT.

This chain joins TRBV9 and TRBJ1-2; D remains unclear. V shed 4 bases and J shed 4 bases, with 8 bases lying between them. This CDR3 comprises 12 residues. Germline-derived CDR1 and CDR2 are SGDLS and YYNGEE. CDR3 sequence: CASSPRGYGYTF. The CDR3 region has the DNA TGTGCCAGCAGCCCGCGCGGCTATGGCTACACCTTC.

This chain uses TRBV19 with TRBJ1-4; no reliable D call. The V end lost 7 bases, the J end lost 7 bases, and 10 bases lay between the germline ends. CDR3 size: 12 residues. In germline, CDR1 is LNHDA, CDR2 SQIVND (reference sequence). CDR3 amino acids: CASTGFGEKLFF. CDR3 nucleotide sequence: TGTGCCAGTACGGGGTTCGGTGAAAAACTGTTTTTT.

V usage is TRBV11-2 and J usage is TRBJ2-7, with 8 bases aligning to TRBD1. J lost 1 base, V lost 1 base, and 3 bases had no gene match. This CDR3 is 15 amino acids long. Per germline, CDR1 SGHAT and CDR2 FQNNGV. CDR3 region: CASSLGQGRSYEQYF. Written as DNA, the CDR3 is TGTGCCAGCAGCTTAGGACAGGGGAGATCCTACGAGCAGTACTTC.

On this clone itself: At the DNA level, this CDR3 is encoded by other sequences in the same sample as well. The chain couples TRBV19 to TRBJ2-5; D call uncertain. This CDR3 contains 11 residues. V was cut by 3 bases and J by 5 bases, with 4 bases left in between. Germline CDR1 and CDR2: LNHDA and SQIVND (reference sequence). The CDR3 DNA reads TGTGCCAGTAGTATCCGTGAGACCCAGTACTTC. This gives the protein CASSIRETQYF.